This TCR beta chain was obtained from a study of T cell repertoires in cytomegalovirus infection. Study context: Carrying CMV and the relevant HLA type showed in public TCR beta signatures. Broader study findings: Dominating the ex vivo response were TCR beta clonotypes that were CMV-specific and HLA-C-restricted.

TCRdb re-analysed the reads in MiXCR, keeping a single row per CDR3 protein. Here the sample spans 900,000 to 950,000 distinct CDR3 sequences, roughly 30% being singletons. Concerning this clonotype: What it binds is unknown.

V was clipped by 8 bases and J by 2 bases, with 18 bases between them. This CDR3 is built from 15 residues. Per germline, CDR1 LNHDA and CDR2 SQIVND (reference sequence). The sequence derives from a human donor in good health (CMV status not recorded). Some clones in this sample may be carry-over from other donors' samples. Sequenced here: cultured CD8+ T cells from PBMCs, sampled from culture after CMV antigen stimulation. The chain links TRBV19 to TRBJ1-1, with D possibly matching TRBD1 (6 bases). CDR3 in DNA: TGTGCCAGTGGCCGTCGACAGGAAACAAACACTGAAGCTTTCTTT. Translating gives CASGRRQETNTEAFF.